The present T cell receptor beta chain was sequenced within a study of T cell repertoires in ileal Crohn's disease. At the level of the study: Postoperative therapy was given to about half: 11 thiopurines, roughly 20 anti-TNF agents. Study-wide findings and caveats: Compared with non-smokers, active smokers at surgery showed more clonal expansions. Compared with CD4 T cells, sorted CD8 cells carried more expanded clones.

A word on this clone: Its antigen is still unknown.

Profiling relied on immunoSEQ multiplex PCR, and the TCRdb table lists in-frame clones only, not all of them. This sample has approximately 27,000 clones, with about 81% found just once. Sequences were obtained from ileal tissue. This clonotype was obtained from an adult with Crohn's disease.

CDR3 in amino acids: CASSHSGTYEQYF. The CDR3 coding sequence is TGTGCCAGCAGCCACTCCGGGACCTACGAGCAGTACTTC. The V call is TRBV7-9, the J call TRBJ2-7; a weak D match, TRBD2 (5 bases). Germline CDR1 reads SEHNR; CDR2 reads FQNEAQ (reference sequence). The CDR3 extends over 13 amino acids. V was cut by 5 bases and J by 2 bases, with 10 bases left in between.